This is a list of T cell receptor beta chains from one sample in a study of T cells in Graves' hyperthyroidism and ophthalmopathy. One entry per CDR3 protein results from TCRdb running MiXCR on the multiplex PCR reads. The data contain under 700,000 distinct CDR3 sequences, around 17% of them seen just once; the ten biggest clones take up approximately 18%. The sample was blood. The receptors were sampled from a young woman with Graves' hyperthyroidism. Both conserved end residues are part of each CDR3.

TRBV7-6	TRBJ1-1	CASSLSRDPNTEAFF
TRBV20-1	TRBJ2-7	CSVPGTGHYEQYF
TRBV30	TRBJ2-5	CAWSPGGKYQETQYF
TRBV6-1	TRBJ2-7	CALEGLAGGSVEQYF
TRBV12-3/TRBV12-4	TRBJ2-2	CASSPTGLAGPGELFF
TRBV5-1	TRBJ2-7	CASSLDGRGYEQYF
TRBV30	TRBJ2-7	CAWSKGSYEQYF
TRBV20-1	TRBJ2-7	CSVWARGNSYEQYF
TRBV12-3/TRBV12-4	TRBJ1-3	CASNSRGDTIYF
TRBV2	TRBJ1-1	CASSELEDRNTEAFF
TRBV20-1	TRBJ2-1	CSARDLAGDNEQFF
TRBV7-9	TRBJ2-6	CASSASREFGANVLTF
TRBV20-1	TRBJ2-7	CSAPNPQGGTYEQYF
TRBV12-3/TRBV12-4	TRBJ2-3	CASSLHTDTQYF
TRBV19	TRBJ2-5	CASSIISGGETQYF
TRBV19	TRBJ2-3	CASLGTKLGDTQYF
TRBV30	TRBJ2-2	CAWSVLGPATGELFF
TRBV10-1	TRBJ2-5	CASSVTVLGQETQYF
TRBV6-2/TRBV6-3	TRBJ2-3	CASSYSLPDTQYF
TRBV29-1	TRBJ1-1	CSVDRQKNTEAFF
TRBV19	TRBJ2-1	CASSTHPEVAEQFF
TRBV6-2/TRBV6-3	TRBJ2-7	CASSYGWEGRYEQYF
TRBV5-1	TRBJ1-5	CASSPGLNNQPQHF
TRBV19	TRBJ1-5	CASSIEDRGSQPQHF
TRBV12-3/TRBV12-4	TRBJ1-1	CASRLLFGTVNTEAFF
TRBV3-1	TRBJ1-4	CASSTQGNGEKLFF
TRBV7-9	TRBJ2-1	CASSRGWTGTYNEQFF
TRBV18	TRBJ2-4	CASSLPGLAGVSKNIQYF
TRBV30	TRBJ1-4	CAWSVMAEKLFF
TRBV19	TRBJ2-5	CASSPRTSGGETQYF
TRBV5-6	TRBJ1-3	CASIAREASGNTIYF
TRBV5-1	TRBJ2-2	CASGSTRGRLTGELFF
TRBV20-1	TRBJ1-2	CSAADNYGYTF
TRBV5-4	TRBJ2-7	CASSSGRSFFYEQYF
TRBV6-1	TRBJ2-7	CATGGRGSYEQYF
TRBV7-3	TRBJ2-2	CASSLLAGGPSNTGELFF
TRBV28	TRBJ1-5	CASSSRGRSNQPQHF
TRBV20-1	TRBJ2-6	CSASSEGGANVLTF
TRBV5-8	TRBJ1-2	CASSLGDRGSFNYGYTF
TRBV18	TRBJ2-7	CASSRKDIQPPEQYF